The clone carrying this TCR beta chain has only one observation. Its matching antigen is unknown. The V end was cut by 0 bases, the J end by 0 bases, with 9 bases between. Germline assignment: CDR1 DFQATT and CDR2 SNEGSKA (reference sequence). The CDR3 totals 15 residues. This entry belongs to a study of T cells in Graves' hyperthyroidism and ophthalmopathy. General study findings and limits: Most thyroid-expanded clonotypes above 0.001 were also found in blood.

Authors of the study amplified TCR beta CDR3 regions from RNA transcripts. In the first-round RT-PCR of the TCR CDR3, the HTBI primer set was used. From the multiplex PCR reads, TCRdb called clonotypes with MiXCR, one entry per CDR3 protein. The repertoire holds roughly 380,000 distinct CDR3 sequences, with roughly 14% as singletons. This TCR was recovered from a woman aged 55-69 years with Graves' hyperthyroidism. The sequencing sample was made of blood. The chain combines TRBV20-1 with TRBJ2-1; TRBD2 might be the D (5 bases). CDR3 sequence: CSARDWTDSYNEQFF. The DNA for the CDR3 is TGCAGTGCTAGAGATTGGACTGACTCCTACAATGAGCAGTTCTTC.